This T cell receptor (beta chain) was found in a study of blood T cell repertoires in COVID-19. Sequenced by immunoSEQ multiplex PCR; TCRdb stores in-frame clones only, minus some. This sample yields over 150,000 clones, of which about 90% are seen a single time; about 0.55% belongs to the top ten. V lost 3 bases, J lost 3 bases, and 4 bases stayed unmatched. The CDR3 covers 14 residues. CDR1 SGHAT and CDR2 FQNNGV come from the germline V gene. This sequence joins TRBV11-2 and TRBJ2-7; 8 bases fit TRBD1. The TCR originated in a man aged 50-60 years with acute or convalescent COVID-19. The specimen sequenced was peripheral blood. DNA for the CDR3: TGTGCCAGCAGCTTGCTAGGACAGGGCTACGAGCAGTACTTC. It yields the protein CASSLLGQGYEQYF.